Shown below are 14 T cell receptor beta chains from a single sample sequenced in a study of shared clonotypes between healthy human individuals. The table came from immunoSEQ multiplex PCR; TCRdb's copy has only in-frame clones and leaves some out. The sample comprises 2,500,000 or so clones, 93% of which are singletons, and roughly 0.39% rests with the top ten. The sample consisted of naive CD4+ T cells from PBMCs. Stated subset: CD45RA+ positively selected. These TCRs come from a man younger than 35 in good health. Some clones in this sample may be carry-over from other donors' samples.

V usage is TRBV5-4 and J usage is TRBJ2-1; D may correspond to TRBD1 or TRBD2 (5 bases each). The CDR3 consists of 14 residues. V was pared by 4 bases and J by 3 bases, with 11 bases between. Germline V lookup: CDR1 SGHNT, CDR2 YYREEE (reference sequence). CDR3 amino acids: CASSRGADYNEQFF. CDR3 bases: TGTGCCAGCAGCAGAGGGGCCGACTACAATGAGCAGTTCTTC.

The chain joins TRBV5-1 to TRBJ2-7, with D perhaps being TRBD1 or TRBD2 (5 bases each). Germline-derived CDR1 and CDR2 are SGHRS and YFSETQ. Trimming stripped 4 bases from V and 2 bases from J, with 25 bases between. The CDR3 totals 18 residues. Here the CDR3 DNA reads TGCGCCAGCAGCCTGATGGGGGTACCAGGGCGTTCGCCCTACGAGCAGTACTTC. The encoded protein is CASSLMGVPGRSPYEQYF. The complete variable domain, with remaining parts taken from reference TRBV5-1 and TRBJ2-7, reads KAGVTQTPRYLIKTRGQQVTLSCSPISGHRSVSWYQQTPGQGLQFLFEYFSETQRNKGNFPGRFSGRQFSNSRSEMNVSTLELGDSALYLCASSLMGVPGRSPYEQYFGPGTRLTVT.

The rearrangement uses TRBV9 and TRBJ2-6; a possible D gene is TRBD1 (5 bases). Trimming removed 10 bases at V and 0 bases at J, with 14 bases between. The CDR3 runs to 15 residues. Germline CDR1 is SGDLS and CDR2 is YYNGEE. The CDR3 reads CASRGGASGANVLTF. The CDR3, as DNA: TGTGCCTCCAGAGGTGGGGCCTCTGGGGCCAACGTCCTGACTTTC.

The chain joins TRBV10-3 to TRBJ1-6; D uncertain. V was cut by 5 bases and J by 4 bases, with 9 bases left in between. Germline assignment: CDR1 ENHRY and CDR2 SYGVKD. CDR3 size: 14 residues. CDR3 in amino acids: CAISNLEYNSPLHF. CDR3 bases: TGTGCCATCAGTAACCTGGAGTATAATTCACCCCTCCACTTT.

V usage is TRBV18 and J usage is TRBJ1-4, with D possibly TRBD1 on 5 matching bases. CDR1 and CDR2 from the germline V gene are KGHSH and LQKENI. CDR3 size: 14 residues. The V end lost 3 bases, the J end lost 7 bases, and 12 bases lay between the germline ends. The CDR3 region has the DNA TGTGCCAGCTCACCCAATGGGGCGGGTGAAAAACTGTTTTTT. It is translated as CASSPNGAGEKLFF.

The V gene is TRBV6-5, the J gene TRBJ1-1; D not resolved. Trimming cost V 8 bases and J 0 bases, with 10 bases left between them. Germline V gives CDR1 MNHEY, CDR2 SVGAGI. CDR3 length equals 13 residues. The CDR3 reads CASLSGVNTEAFF. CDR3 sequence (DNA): TGTGCCAGCCTCTCCGGGGTGAACACTGAAGCTTTCTTT.

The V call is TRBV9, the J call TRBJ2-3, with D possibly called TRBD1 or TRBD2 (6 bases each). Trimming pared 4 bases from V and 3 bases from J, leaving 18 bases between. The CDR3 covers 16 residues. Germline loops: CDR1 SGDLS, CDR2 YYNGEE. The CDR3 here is CASSLSRGGGTDTQYF. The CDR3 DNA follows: TGTGCCAGCAGCCTCAGTAGAGGAGGGGGTACAGATACGCAGTATTTT.

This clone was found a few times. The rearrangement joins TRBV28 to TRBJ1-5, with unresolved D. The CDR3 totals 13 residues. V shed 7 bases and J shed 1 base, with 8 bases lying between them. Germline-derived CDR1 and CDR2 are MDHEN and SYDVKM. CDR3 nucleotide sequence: TGTGCCAGCAAGGCAGGAAGCAATCAGCCCCAGCATTTT. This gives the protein CASKAGSNQPQHF.

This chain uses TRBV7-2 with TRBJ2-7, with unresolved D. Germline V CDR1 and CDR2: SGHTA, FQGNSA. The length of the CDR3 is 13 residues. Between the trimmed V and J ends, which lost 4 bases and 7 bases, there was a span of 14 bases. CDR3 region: CASSSTIPLEQYF. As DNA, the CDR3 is TGTGCCAGCAGCTCTACTATCCCCCTTGAGCAGTACTTC.

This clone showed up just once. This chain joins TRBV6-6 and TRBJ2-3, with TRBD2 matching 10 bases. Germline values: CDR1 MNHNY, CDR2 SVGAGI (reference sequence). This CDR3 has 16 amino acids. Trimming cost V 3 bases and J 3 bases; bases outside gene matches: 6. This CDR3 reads CASSYSASGSTDTQYF. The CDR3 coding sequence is TGTGCCAGCAGTTATTCGGCTAGCGGGAGTACAGATACGCAGTATTTT.

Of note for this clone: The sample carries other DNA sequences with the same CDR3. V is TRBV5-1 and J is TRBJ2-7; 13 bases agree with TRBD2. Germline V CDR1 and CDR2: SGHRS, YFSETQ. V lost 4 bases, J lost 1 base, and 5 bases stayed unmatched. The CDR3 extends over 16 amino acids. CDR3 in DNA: TGCGCCAGCAGCCTCGGACTAGCGGGAGATTCCTACGAGCAGTACTTC. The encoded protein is CASSLGLAGDSYEQYF.

The CDR3 here is CAVSRAGVRDTQYF. For the CDR3, the DNA is TGCGCCGTAAGCAGAGCGGGAGTGAGAGATACGCAGTATTTT. The genes are TRBV4-1 and TRBJ2-3, with 8 nucleotides matching TRBD2. CDR3 length: 14 residues. Germline loops: CDR1 MGHRA, CDR2 YSYEKL. Trimming cost V 11 bases and J 5 bases; bases outside gene matches: 12.

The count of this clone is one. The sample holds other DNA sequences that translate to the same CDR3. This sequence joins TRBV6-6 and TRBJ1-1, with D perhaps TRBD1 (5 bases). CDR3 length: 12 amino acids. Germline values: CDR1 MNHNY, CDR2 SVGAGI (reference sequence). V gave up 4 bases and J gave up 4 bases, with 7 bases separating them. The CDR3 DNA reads TGTGCCAGCAGTTCGGGGGGCACTGAAGCTTTCTTT. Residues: CASSSGGTEAFF.

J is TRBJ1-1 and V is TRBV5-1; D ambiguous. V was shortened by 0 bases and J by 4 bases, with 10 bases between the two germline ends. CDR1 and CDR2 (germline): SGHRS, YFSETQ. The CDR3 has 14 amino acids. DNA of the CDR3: TGCGCCAGCAGCTTGGCCGTGGGGAGCACTGAAGCTTTCTTT. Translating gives CASSLAVGSTEAFF.